This T cell receptor (beta chain) originates from a study of blood T cells in healthy people across ages (dated by TCRdb to about 2015). For the study in its entirety: In model experiments, roughly one uniquely barcoded TCR beta cDNA molecule per two T cells was captured by template switching. Age-related changes in TCR beta repertoire diversity were measured in the study by deep sequencing normalized with unique cDNA molecular identifiers. Donors were grouped into four age groups: young (average 16 years), middle-aged (around 39), aged (about 60) and long-lived (around 80). To avoid experimental bias, donors of different ages were distributed randomly across sequencing lanes. The study analyzed two additional independent replicas of 1 million unique cDNA reads from the same blood draw for two donors, one aged 18 to 30 and one aged 80 or older. What the research found in general, with its limitations: Observed TCR beta diversity per million T cells fell roughly linearly with age, and a significant reduction was already apparent by age roughly 41. Donor CMV infection status was unknown, potentially confounding age-related changes in expanded clonotypes. Total diversity estimates from one million sequenced T cells were considered lower bounds and underestimates. Conclusive comparison of naive and antigen-experienced compartments was prevented by the profiling of bulk unsorted PBMCs. Compared with the aged group, the long-lived group had more naive CD4+ T cells, fewer expanded clones and increased TCR diversity, a pattern suggesting age selection. A strong correlation was found between observed TCR beta diversity and the percentage of naive T cells measured by flow cytometry.

A distance of 19 bases separates the germline ends of V and J, which lose 6 bases and 9 bases respectively. The CDR3, from cysteine to phenylalanine, totals 14 residues. Only the CDR3 DNA is retained, 42 bases long and in frame from the first base. CDR1 SGDLS and CDR2 YYNGEE were looked up in the germline V gene. Library preparation employed 5' RACE. The sequencer listed for this sample is Illumina HiSeq 2500. The second PCR ran for roughly 7 to 12 cycles and used a J-beta primer mix along with a sample-barcoded 5' primer. A unique molecular identifier was introduced onto each TCR beta cDNA molecule by a template-switch 5' adaptor carrying 12 random nucleotides. At least 2.5 million CDR3-containing paired-end reads were obtained from each sample. All of the RNA was converted into first-strand cDNA using the Mint cDNA synthesis kit, with a TRBC-specific oligonucleotide serving as the primer. Following uracil-DNA glycosylase treatment, all cDNA underwent a first 18-cycle PCR with the universal primers M1SS and BC2_uni_R. Turning to the authors' computational methods: For normalization, 1 million high-quality reads were randomly selected from each sample, with every read carrying a distinct molecular identifier. Instead of being binned into consensus sequences, reads with shared molecular identifiers were discarded. CDR3 identification, clonotype clustering and error correction used MiTCR with a Q25 quality threshold and the strictest error-elimination algorithm. A nonparametric unseen species model using Euler transformation provided a lower-bound estimate of total TCR beta diversity. The public sequencing data were trimmed at Q25 with fastp and processed into clonotypes with MiXCR by TCRdb, which kept only in-frame beta chains. Each record represents a unique CDR3 protein, reported with the most common genes and DNA among its rows. The V and J calls reflect TCRdb's pipeline rather than the authors' work. The sample profile shows some 710,000 distinct CDR3 sequences; 22% of them were found once. The leading ten clones occupy under 25% of the sample.

As regards this clonotype: The target of this receptor is not known. The input lacks base qualities; no much larger clone sits a single base away.

Donors were 39 systemically healthy Caucasian individuals from Russia aged roughly 6 to 100 years. Roughly 9.5 milliliters of peripheral blood were drawn from each donor into EDTA-treated Vacutainer tubes. Ficoll-Paque density-gradient centrifugation was used to isolate PBMCs, with at least 6 million obtained per sample. Trizol reagent was used to extract total RNA from the PBMCs, yielding at least 6 micrograms per sample. The percentages of naive CD45RAhigh/CD27high T cells were determined by flow cytometry on a PBMC aliquot from every donor. The material sequenced was blood. This TCR was recovered from a man aged 70 or older in good health. The rearrangement joined TRBV9 to TRBJ2-1; the D gene is perhaps TRBD1, on 6 matching bases. The DNA sequence is given as TGTGCCAGCAACCCAGTTGTTGGGGGCGCTGAGCAGTTCTTC. Its product reads: CASNPVVGGAEQFF.